The rows below give T cell receptor beta chains drawn from one sample of a study of yellow fever vaccine responses in identical twins. One entry per CDR3 protein results from TCRdb running MiXCR on the RT-PCR reads. The repertoire holds under 20,000 distinct CDR3 sequences, around two thirds seen once, with 2% to 2.5% in the top ten. The material sequenced was T cells from blood (PBMCs), unsorted or a sorted subset (not recorded which), taken before or after yellow fever vaccination (not recorded which). The receptors stem from a young woman who received the yellow fever vaccine. The conserved cysteine and the conserved F or W are not part of the CDR3 here.

>TRBV4-2
ASSQDSGTDTQY
>TRBV29-1
SVLGGTETQY
>TRBV20-1
SARGGELEQF
>TRBV20-1
SADSEVNTEAF
>TRBV27
ASRGAGLVSPSNYGYT
>TRBV5-1
ASSFGSGSTEAF
>TRBV15
ATSRALELEQY
>TRBV29-1
SVDWDEQF
>TRBV19
ASRLYEGRDSPLH
>TRBV2
ASSYLGQVTSSYEQY
>TRBV2
ASTEIAGTGELF
>TRBV14
ASKGARDNEKLF
>TRBV28
ASSTQTDRGPSNQQF
>TRBV11-1
ASSTGGQGGNEQF
>TRBV7-6
ASSLGPQGITDTQY
>TRBV18
ASSPPKGVNEQF
>TRBV12-3/TRBV12-4
ASSKGQGPSTDTQY
>TRBV11-1
ASSLAPLAGDHEQY
>TRBV12-3/TRBV12-4
ASSPGTPLANTIY
>TRBV12-3/TRBV12-4
ASSLGVTEAF
>TRBV20-1
SARAEREYEQY
>TRBV6-2/TRBV6-3
ASRQGNGGYT
>TRBV14
ASSQDRARNTDTQY
>TRBV19
ASRPRDTSQETQY
>TRBV5-4
ASSWEQGWNTEAF
>TRBV13
ASYRTGRGPAGYT
>TRBV7-3
ASSPGRPQYYGYT
>TRBV13
ASKKWGTSSNTGELF
>TRBV5-1
ASSEWTSGSLDTQY
>TRBV13
ASRDRVRGYT